Presented here are 25 T cell receptor beta chains from one specimen sequenced in a study of a mutant IDH1 vaccine in newly diagnosed glioma. Sequenced by immunoSEQ multiplex PCR; TCRdb stores in-frame clones only, minus some. Of tens of thousands of clones in the sample, 80% to 90% were seen once. Time point of the sample: baseline, week 1 (first vaccination visit). Documented treatment: pre-vaccination baseline after standard-of-care therapy. Here the sequenced sample was PBMCs, taken from a glioma patient treated with radiotherapy, temozolomide or both. Receptors were obtained from a man under 40 with glioma.

This rearrangement joins TRBV7-6 to TRBJ2-2; D tentatively fits TRBD1 or TRBD2 (6 bases each). Germline lookup yields CDR1 SGHVS and CDR2 FNYEAQ. V lost 0 bases and J lost 0, with 17 bases in between. The CDR3 spans 19 residues. The CDR3 region has the DNA TGTGCCAGCAGCTTAGCTCTCGGGGGCCCCTCCTCGAACACCGGGGAGCTGTTTTTT. Translating gives CASSLALGGPSSNTGELFF.

The CDR3 DNA reads as TGTGCCAGTAGTCGTCGAATGGACAGGGACTATGGCTACACCTTC. Translation gives CASSRRMDRDYGYTF. The rearrangement joins TRBV19 to TRBJ1-2; TRBD1 matches 8 bases. The trim removed 5 bases at V and 3 bases at J, leaving 8 bases unmatched. Germline CDR1 is LNHDA and CDR2 is SQIVND (reference sequence). CDR3 length: 15 amino acids.

The rearrangement links TRBV28 to TRBJ1-1, with D possibly being TRBD1 (5 bases). The CDR3 sequence is 14 residues long. V lost 7 bases, J lost 0 bases, and 12 bases lay in between. CDR1 MDHEN and CDR2 SYDVKM come from the germline V gene. CDR3 DNA sequence: TGTGCCAGCACCCTGGGACTTATGAACACTGAAGCTTTCTTT. Encoded protein: CASTLGLMNTEAFF.

The rearrangement uses TRBV28 and TRBJ1-5; D may be TRBD1 (5 bases). Between the trimmed V and J ends, which lost 6 bases and 2 bases, there was a span of 20 bases. The germline CDR1 and CDR2 sequences are MDHEN and SYDVKM. This CDR3 spans 17 amino acids. The CDR3: CASRGVRAAGGNQPQHF. CDR3 coding DNA: TGTGCCAGCAGGGGGGTTAGGGCGGCAGGCGGCAATCAGCCCCAGCATTTT. The variable domain in full, completed from reference TRBV28 and TRBJ1-5, reads DVKVTQSSRYLVKRTGEKVFLECVQDMDHENMFWYRQDPGLGLRLIYFSYDVKMKEKGDIPEGYSVSREKKERFSLILESASTNQTSMYLCASRGVRAAGGNQPQHFGDGTRLSIL.

The rearrangement links TRBV5-1 to TRBJ2-3; maybe TRBD2 (5 bases). The CDR3 consists of 17 residues. Germline V CDR1 and CDR2: SGHRS, YFSETQ. V shed 0 bases and J shed 0 bases, with 14 bases lying between them. DNA for the CDR3: TGCGCCAGCAGCTTGGCCCGAGGGCCTCCGAGCACAGATACGCAGTATTTT. Its translation: CASSLARGPPSTDTQYF.

The V call is TRBV6-4, the J call TRBJ2-1; 8 bases are a match to TRBD1. CDR3 length: 13 amino acids. The germline gives CDR1 MRHNA, CDR2 SNTAGT. The V segment lost 6 bases and the J segment 8 bases; nucleotides outside the gene matches: 6. The CDR3 sequence is CASSRGLWDEQFF. The CDR3 DNA reads TGTGCCAGCAGCAGGGGGCTGTGGGATGAGCAGTTCTTC.

This chain links TRBV7-9 with TRBJ2-3; 12 nucleotides match TRBD1. CDR1 and CDR2 from the germline V gene are SEHNR and FQNEAQ (reference sequence). Trimming cost V 2 bases and J 8 bases; bases outside gene matches: 11. The length of the CDR3 is 17 residues. The CDR3: CASSLLWGTGGEGTQYF. In nucleotides, the CDR3 is TGTGCCAGCAGCTTACTTTGGGGGACAGGGGGCGAAGGTACGCAGTATTTT.

The chain employs TRBV13 and TRBJ2-2; a possible D gene is TRBD1 (5 bases). Germline values: CDR1 PRHDT, CDR2 FYEKMQ (reference sequence). The ends were cut back, 0 bases at V and 7 bases at J, with 12 bases in the middle. CDR3 length: 15 residues. CDR3 DNA: TGTGCCAGCAGCTTAGGGACTCAGGGCGTCGGGGAGCTGTTTTTT. Translating gives CASSLGTQGVGELFF.

The chain has TRBV7-9 and TRBJ1-1; D uncertain. This CDR3 is built from 15 residues. Deletions cut 2 bases from V and 0 bases from J, with 10 bases between. Looked up from germline, CDR1 is SEHNR and CDR2 is FQNEAQ (reference sequence). The CDR3 region is CASSLIVGMNTEAFF. As DNA, the CDR3 is TGTGCCAGCAGCTTAATAGTGGGCATGAACACTGAAGCTTTCTTT.

This clone was detected only once. J is TRBJ1-5 and V is TRBV7-9, with D perhaps TRBD1 (5 bases). The germline CDR1 and CDR2 sequences are SEHNR and FQNEAQ (reference sequence). The CDR3 consists of 15 residues. Trimming cost V 3 bases and J 2 bases, with 11 bases left between them. The DNA of the CDR3 is TGTGCCAGCAGCTTGGCAGGGTGGGGCAATCAGCCCCAGCATTTT. Translating gives CASSLAGWGNQPQHF.

This rearrangement joins TRBV5-1 to TRBJ2-7; no clear D gene. V dropped 0 bases and J dropped 0 bases, with 7 bases sitting between them. Germline CDR1 is SGHRS and CDR2 is YFSETQ. CDR3 size: 14 residues. CDR3 amino acids: CASSLGSLSYEQYF. The DNA of the CDR3 is TGCGCCAGCAGCTTGGGAAGCCTCTCCTACGAGCAGTACTTC.

The CDR3 nucleotides are TGTGCCAGCAGTTACAGGTCGCTGAACACTGAAGCTTTCTTT. This translates into CASSYRSLNTEAFF. The gene calls are TRBV6-5 and TRBJ1-1; D is unresolved. Per the germline V gene, CDR1 is MNHEY and CDR2 is SVGAGI. Trimming stripped 2 bases from V and 0 bases from J, with 7 bases between. The length of the CDR3 is 14 residues.

This clone is categorized as large. The J gene is TRBJ1-2, the V gene TRBV21-1; TRBD1 was called by the table and not checked on the DNA. TRBV21-1 is reported as a pseudogene. The CDR3 has 17 residues. CDR3 loop: CASPWPHRDRRYYGYTF. CDR3 bases: TGTGCCAGCCCGTGGCCTCACAGGGATCGCCGATACTATGGCTACACCTTC.

The chain carries TRBV18 and TRBJ2-4; possible D gene TRBD2, 6 bases. CDR1 and CDR2 (germline): KGHSH, LQKENI. V was trimmed by 3 bases and J by 6 bases, leaving 12 bases between them. CDR3 length equals 14 residues. The CDR3 nucleotides read TGTGCCAGCTCACCTTCCCGGGAGTTAAACATTCAGTACTTC. As protein: CASSPSRELNIQYF. The full variable domain, completed using reference TRBV18 and TRBJ2-4, is NAGVMQNPRHLVRRRGQEARLRCSPMKGHSHVYWYRQLPEEGLKFMVYLQKENIIDESGMPKERFSAEFPKEGPSILRIQQVVRGDSAAYFCASSPSRELNIQYFGAGTRLSVL.

This clone was recorded only once. This sequence may be a read error, since a much larger clone differs from it by one base. Other nucleotide sequences in the sample specify the same CDR3. The chain carries TRBV5-4 and TRBJ2-1, with 7 bases aligning to TRBD2. The CDR3 sequence is 13 residues long. Germline V gene lookup returns CDR1 SGHNT and CDR2 YYREEE (reference sequence). The J segment lost 6 bases and the V segment lost 2 bases, leaving 2 bases of the junction unmatched. CDR3 DNA: TGTGCCAGCAGCTTAAGGGAGGGCAATGAGCAGTTCTTC. This codes for CASSLREGNEQFF.

CDR3 protein: CASSESGVQPQHF. The CDR3 DNA follows: TGTGCCAGCAGTGAATCAGGGGTTCAGCCCCAGCATTTT. V gene TRBV25-1 combines with J gene TRBJ1-5, with D possibly matching TRBD1 (6 bases). V shed 1 base and J shed 6 bases, with 7 bases lying between them. The CDR3 has 13 amino acids. Looked up from germline, CDR1 is MGHDK and CDR2 is SYGVNS.

The chain combines TRBV5-1 with TRBJ2-1; 12 bases are a match to TRBD2. Germline CDR1 reads SGHRS; CDR2 reads YFSETQ. Trimming removed 3 bases from V and 4 bases from J; junction bases left unmatched: 11. The CDR3 length is 18 residues. The CDR3 DNA is TGCGCCAGCAGCTGGGCCCCTAGCGGGGGGGCCGAATACAATGAGCAGTTCTTC. It translates to CASSWAPSGGAEYNEQFF. The whole variable domain, remainder taken from reference TRBV5-1 and TRBJ2-1, is KAGVTQTPRYLIKTRGQQVTLSCSPISGHRSVSWYQQTPGQGLQFLFEYFSETQRNKGNFPGRFSGRQFSNSRSEMNVSTLELGDSALYLCASSWAPSGGAEYNEQFFGPGTRLTVL.

The chain has TRBV7-2 and TRBJ1-1, with 7 bases identical to TRBD1. Germline-derived CDR1 and CDR2 are SGHTA and FQGNSA. V was clipped by 1 base and J by 2 bases; unmatched bases: 4. The CDR3 runs 15 residues. CDR3: CASSLGDRLNTEAFF. The CDR3, as DNA: TGTGCCAGCAGCTTAGGGGACAGACTAAACACTGAAGCTTTCTTT.

The V call is TRBV2, the J call TRBJ1-2, with 10 bases matching TRBD1. This CDR3 spans 15 amino acids. Germline CDR1 is SNHLY and CDR2 is FYNNEI. Unmatched junction bases numbered 7, after V lost 6 bases and J lost 3 bases. CDR3 nucleotide sequence: TGTGCCAGCAGCTCCGACAGGGGGCGTCACTATGGCTACACCTTC. Encoded protein: CASSSDRGRHYGYTF.

The chain combines TRBV6-1 with TRBJ1-2, with TRBD1 as a possible D gene (6 bases). This CDR3 has 15 residues. V was shortened by 4 bases and J by 4 bases, with 16 bases between the two germline ends. Germline V gene sequence: CDR1 MNHNS, CDR2 SASEGT. The CDR3 DNA reads as TGTGCCAGCAGTGCCAACAGGGACTTGGGCTATGGCTACACCTTC. This translates into CASSANRDLGYGYTF.

The V call is TRBV5-5, the J call TRBJ2-7; 12 nucleotides agree with TRBD2. J lost 7 bases, V lost 1 base, and 6 bases had no gene match. CDR3 length: 15 residues. Looked up from germline, CDR1 is SGHKS and CDR2 is YYEKEE (reference sequence). The CDR3 bases are TGTGCCAGCAGCTTGCTCGAGACTAGCGGGGGTGAGCAGTACTTC. Its protein is CASSLLETSGGEQYF. The entire variable domain, with the rest obtained from reference TRBV5-5 and TRBJ2-7, is as follows: DAGVTQSPTHLIKTRGQQVTLRCSPISGHKSVSWYQQVLGQGPQFIFQYYEKEERGRGNFPDRFSARQFPNYSSELNVNALLLGDSALYLCASSLLETSGGEQYFGPGTRLTVT.

The chain combines TRBV2 with TRBJ1-1; TRBD1 matches 7 bases. Per the germline V gene, CDR1 is SNHLY and CDR2 is FYNNEI. The V gene end was trimmed by 6 bases and the J gene end by 5 bases; junction bases not matched to a gene: 6. The CDR3 has 13 residues. The CDR3 sequence is CASRLGTETEAFF. The CDR3 coding sequence is TGTGCCAGCAGACTCGGGACAGAAACTGAAGCTTTCTTT.

The rearrangement joins TRBV2 to TRBJ2-2; D is undetermined. Germline values: CDR1 SNHLY, CDR2 FYNNEI. Trimming stripped 7 bases from V and 8 bases from J, with 14 bases between. This CDR3 comprises 13 residues. For the CDR3, the DNA is TGTGCCAGCAAGGACCCTGGCCCTGGGGAGCTGTTTTTT. This codes for CASKDPGPGELFF. The full variable domain, with the rest looked up from reference TRBV2 and TRBJ2-2, is EPEVTQTPSHQVTQMGQEVILRCVPISNHLYFYWYRQILGQKVEFLVSFYNNEISEKSEIFDDQFSVERPDGSNFTLKIRSTKLEDSAMYFCASKDPGPGELFFGEGSRLTVL.

About this clone: Other DNA sequences in this sample translate to the same CDR3. The rearrangement uses TRBV19 and TRBJ1-6; D is undetermined. Germline V gene data show CDR1 as LNHDA and CDR2 as SQIVND (reference sequence). Between the trimmed V and J ends, which lost 5 bases and 4 bases, there was a span of 18 bases. This CDR3 has 17 residues. The DNA of the CDR3 is TGTGCCAGTAGTGAGCAATGGGCGGTCTCTTATAATTCACCCCTCCACTTT. Its protein is CASSEQWAVSYNSPLHF.

The V and J genes are TRBV5-4 and TRBJ2-6; 7 nucleotides align to TRBD2. V was clipped by 4 bases and J by 3 bases; unmatched bases: 10. CDR1 SGHNT and CDR2 YYREEE come from the germline V gene (reference sequence). This CDR3 is built from 17 residues. The CDR3 nucleotides read TGTGCCAGCAGCCCCACCCCAACTAGCGTTGGGGCCAACGTCCTGACTTTC. It specifies CASSPTPTSVGANVLTF.